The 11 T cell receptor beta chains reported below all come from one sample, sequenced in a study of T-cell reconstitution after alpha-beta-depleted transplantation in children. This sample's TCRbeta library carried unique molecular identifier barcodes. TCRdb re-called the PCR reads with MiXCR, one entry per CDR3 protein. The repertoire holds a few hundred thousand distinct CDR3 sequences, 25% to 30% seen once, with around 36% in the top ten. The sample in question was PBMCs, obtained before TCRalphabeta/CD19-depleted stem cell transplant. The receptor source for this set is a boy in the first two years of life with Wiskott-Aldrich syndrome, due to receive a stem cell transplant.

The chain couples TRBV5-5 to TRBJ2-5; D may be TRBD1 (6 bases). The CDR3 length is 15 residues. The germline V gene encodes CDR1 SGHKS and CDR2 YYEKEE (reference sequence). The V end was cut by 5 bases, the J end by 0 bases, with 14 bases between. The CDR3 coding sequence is TGTGCCAGCAGTCAACCTACAGGGTACCAAGAGACCCAGTACTTC. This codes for CASSQPTGYQETQYF.

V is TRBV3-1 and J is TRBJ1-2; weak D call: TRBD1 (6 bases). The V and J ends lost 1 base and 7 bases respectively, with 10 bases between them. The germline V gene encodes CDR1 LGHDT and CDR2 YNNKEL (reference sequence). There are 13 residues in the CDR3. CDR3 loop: CASSQAGERGYTF. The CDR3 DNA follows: TGTGCCAGCAGCCAAGCAGGGGAGCGTGGCTACACCTTC.

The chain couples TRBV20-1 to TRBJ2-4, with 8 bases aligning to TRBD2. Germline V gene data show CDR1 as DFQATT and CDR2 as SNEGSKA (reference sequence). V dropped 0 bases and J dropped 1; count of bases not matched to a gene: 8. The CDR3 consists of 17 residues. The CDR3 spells CSARDQRGWKAKNIQYF. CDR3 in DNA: TGCAGTGCTAGAGATCAGCGGGGGTGGAAGGCCAAAAACATTCAGTACTTC.

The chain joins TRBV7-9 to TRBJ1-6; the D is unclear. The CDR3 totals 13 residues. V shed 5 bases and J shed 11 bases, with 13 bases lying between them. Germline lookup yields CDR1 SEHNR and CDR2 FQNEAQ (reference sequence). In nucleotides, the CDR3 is TGTGCCAGCAGCGCGGGCCCTCAGGCACCCCTCCACTTT. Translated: CASSAGPQAPLHF.

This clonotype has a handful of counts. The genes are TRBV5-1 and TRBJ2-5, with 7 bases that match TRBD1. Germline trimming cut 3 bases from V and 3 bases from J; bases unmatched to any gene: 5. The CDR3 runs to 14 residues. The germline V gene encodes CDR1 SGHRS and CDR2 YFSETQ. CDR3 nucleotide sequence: TGCGCCAGCAGCTGGGGGACAGTAGAAGAGACCCAGTACTTC. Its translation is CASSWGTVEETQYF. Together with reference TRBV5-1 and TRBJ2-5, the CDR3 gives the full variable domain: KAGVTQTPRYLIKTRGQQVTLSCSPISGHRSVSWYQQTPGQGLQFLFEYFSETQRNKGNFPGRFSGRQFSNSRSEMNVSTLELGDSALYLCASSWGTVEETQYFGPGTRLLVL.

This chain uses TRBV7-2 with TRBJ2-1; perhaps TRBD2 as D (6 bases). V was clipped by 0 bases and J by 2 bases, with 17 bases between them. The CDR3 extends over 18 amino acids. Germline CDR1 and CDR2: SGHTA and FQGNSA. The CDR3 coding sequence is TGTGCCAGCAGCTTAGCGAGGCTGGCGGGATCTCCCTACAATGAGCAGTTCTTC. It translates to CASSLARLAGSPYNEQFF.

This CDR3 reads CATSGPRGMYQPQHF. CDR3 nucleotides: TGTGCCACCAGCGGCCCAAGGGGGATGTATCAGCCCCAGCATTTT. The chain links TRBV15 to TRBJ1-5; TRBD1 might be the D (6 bases). Trimming removed 5 bases from V and 5 bases from J, with 16 bases in between. Germline-derived CDR1 and CDR2 are LNHNV and YYDKDF (reference sequence). This CDR3 is 15 amino acids long.

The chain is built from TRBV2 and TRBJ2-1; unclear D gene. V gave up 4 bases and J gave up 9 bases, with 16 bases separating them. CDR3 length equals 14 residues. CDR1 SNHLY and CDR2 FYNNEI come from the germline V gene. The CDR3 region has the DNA TGTGCCAGCAGTGTCCTATCTTACATGAGTGAGCAGTTCTTC. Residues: CASSVLSYMSEQFF.

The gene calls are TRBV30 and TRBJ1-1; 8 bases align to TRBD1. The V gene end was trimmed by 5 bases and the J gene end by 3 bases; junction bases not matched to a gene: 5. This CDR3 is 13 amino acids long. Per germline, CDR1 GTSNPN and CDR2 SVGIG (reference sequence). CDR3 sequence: CAWGRDRYTEAFF. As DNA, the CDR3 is TGTGCCTGGGGGCGGGACAGGTACACTGAAGCTTTCTTT.

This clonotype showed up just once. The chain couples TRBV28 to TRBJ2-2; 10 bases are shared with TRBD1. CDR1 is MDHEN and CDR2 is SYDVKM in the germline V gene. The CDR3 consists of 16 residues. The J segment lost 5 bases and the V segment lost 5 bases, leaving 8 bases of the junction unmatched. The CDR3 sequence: CASSKTGGASTGELFF. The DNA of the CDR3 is TGTGCCAGCAGTAAGACAGGGGGCGCATCAACCGGGGAGCTGTTTTTT. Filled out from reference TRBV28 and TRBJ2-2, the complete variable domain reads DVKVTQSSRYLVKRTGEKVFLECVQDMDHENMFWYRQDPGLGLRLIYFSYDVKMKEKGDIPEGYSVSREKKERFSLILESASTNQTSMYLCASSKTGGASTGELFFGEGSRLTVL.

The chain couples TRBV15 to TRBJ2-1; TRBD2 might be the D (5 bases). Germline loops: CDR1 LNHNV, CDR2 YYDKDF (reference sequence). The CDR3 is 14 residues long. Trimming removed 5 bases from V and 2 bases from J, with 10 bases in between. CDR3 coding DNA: TGTGCCACCAGCGCAGGACTGACCTACAATGAGCAGTTCTTC. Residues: CATSAGLTYNEQFF. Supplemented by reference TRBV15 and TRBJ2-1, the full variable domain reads DAMVIQNPRYQVTQFGKPVTLSCSQTLNHNVMYWYQQKSSQAPKLLFHYYDKDFNNEADTPDNFQSRRPNTSFCFLDIRSPGLGDTAMYLCATSAGLTYNEQFFGPGTRLTVL.